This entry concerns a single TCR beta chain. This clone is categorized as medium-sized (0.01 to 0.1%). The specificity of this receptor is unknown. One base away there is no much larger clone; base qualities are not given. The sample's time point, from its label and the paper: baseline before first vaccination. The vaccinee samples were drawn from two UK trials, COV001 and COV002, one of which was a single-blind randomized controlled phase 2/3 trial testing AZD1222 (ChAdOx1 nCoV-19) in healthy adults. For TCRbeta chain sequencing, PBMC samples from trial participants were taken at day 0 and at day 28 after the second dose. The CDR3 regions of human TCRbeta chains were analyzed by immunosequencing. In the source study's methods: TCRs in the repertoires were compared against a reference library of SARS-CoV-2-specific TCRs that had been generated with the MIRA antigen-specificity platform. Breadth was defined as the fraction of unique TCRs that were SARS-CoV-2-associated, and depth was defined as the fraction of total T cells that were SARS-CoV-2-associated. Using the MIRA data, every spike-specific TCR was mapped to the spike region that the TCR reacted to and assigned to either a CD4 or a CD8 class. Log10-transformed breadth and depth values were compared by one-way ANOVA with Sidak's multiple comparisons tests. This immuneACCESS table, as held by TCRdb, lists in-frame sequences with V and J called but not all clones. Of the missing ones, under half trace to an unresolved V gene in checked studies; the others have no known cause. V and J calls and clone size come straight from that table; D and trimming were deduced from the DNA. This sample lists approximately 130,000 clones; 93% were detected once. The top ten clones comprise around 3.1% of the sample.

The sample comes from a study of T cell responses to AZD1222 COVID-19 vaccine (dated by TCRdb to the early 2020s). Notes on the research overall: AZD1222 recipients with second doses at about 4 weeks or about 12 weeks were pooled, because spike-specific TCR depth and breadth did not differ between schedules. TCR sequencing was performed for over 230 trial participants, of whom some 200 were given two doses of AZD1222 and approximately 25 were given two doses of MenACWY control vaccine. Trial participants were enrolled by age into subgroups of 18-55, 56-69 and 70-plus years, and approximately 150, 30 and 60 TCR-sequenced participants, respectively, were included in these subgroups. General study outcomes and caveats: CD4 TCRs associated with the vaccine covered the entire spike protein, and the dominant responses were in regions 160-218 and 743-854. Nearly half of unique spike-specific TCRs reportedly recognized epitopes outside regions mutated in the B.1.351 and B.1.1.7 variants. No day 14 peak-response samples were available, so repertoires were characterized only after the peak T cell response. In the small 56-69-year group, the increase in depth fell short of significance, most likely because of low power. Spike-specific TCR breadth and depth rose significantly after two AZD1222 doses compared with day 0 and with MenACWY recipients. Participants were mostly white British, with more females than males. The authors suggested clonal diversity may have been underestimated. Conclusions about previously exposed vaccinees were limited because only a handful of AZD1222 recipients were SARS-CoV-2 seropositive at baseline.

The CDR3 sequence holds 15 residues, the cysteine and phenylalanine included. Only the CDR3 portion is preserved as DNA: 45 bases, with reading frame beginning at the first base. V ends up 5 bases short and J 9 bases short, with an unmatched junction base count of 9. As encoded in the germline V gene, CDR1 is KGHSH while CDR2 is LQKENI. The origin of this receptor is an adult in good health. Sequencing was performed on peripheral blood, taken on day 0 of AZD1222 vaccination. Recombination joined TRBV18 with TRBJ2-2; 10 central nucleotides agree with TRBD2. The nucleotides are TGTGCCAGCTCAATTCTAGCGGGAGACGAAAGGGAGCTGTTTTTT. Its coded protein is CASSILAGDERELFF. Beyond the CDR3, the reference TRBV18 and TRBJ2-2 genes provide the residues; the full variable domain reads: NAGVMQNPRHLVRRRGQEARLRCSPMKGHSHVYWYRQLPEEGLKFMVYLQKENIIDESGMPKERFSAEFPKEGPSILRIQQVVRGDSAAYFCASSILAGDERELFFGEGSRLTVL.